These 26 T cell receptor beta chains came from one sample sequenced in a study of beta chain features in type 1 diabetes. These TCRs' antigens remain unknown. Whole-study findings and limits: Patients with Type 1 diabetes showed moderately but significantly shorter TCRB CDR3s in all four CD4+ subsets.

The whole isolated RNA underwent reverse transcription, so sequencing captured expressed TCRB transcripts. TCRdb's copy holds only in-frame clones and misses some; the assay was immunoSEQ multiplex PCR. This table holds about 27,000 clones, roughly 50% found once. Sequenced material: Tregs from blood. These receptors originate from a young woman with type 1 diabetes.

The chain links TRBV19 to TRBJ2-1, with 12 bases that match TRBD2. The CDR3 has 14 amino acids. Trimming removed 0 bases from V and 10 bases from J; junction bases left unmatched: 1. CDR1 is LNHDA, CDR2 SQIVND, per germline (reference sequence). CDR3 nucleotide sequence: TGTGCCAGTAGTATAGACGGGACTAGCGGGGAGCAGTTCTTC. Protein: CASSIDGTSGEQFF. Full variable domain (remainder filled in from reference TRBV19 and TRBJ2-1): DGGITQSPKYLFRKEGQNVTLSCEQNLNHDAMYWYRQDPGQGLRLIYYSQIVNDFQKGDIAEGYSVSREKKESFPLTVTSAQKNPTAFYLCASSIDGTSGEQFFGPGTRLTVL.

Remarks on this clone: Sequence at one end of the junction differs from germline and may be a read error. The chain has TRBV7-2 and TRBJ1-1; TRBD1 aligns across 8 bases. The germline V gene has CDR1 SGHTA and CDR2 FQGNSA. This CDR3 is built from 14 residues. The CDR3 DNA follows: TGTGTCAGCAGCGAGGACAGGGCGAGGACTGAAGCTTTCTTT. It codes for CVSSEDRARTEAFF. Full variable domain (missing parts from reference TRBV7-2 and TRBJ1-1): GAGVSQSPSNKVTEKGKDVELRCDPISGHTALYWYRQSLGQGLEFLIYFQGNSAPDKSGLPSDRFSAERTGGSVSTLTIQRTQQEDSAVYLCVSSEDRARTEAFFGQGTRLTVV.

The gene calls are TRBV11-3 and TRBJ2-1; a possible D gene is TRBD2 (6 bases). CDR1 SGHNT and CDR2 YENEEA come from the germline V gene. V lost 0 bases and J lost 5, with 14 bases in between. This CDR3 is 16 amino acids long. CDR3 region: CASSLDGNGGHNEQFF. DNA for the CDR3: TGTGCCAGCAGCTTAGACGGTAACGGGGGACACAATGAGCAGTTCTTC.

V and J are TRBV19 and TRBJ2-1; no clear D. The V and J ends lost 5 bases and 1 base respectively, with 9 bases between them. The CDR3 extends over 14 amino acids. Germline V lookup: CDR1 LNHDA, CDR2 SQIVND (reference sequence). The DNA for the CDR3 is TGTGCCAGTAGTCCCCTAGGTTCCTACAATGAGCAGTTCTTC. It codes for CASSPLGSYNEQFF. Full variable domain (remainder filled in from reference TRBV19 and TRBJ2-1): DGGITQSPKYLFRKEGQNVTLSCEQNLNHDAMYWYRQDPGQGLRLIYYSQIVNDFQKGDIAEGYSVSREKKESFPLTVTSAQKNPTAFYLCASSPLGSYNEQFFGPGTRLTVL.

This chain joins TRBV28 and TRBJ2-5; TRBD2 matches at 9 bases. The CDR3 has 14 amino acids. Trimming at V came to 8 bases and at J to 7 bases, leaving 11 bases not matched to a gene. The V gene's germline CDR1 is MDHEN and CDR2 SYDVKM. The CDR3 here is CASRRTSVFGTQYF. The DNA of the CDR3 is TGTGCCAGCCGCCGGACTAGCGTGTTTGGGACCCAGTACTTC.

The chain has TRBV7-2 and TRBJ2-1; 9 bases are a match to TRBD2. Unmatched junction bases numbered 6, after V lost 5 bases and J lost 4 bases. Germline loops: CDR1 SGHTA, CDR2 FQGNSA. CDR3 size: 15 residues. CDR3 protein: CASSPGTSWYNEQFF. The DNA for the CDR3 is TGTGCCAGCAGCCCAGGGACTAGCTGGTACAATGAGCAGTTCTTC.

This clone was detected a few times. The CDR3 reads CASSIGLNNEQFF. The CDR3 DNA follows: TGTGCCAGCTCAATAGGACTAAACAATGAGCAGTTCTTC. This sequence joins TRBV18 and TRBJ2-1; D is possibly TRBD2 (6 bases). Trimming removed 5 bases at V and 5 bases at J, with 10 bases between. Germline loops: CDR1 KGHSH, CDR2 LQKENI. This CDR3 contains 13 residues.

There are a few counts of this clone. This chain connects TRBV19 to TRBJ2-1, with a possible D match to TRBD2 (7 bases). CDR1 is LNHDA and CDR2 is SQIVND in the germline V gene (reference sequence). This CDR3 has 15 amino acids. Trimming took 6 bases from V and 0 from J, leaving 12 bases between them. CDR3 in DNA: TGTGCCAGTAGGGGAGGGGGGAGCTCCTACAATGAGCAGTTCTTC. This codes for CASRGGGSSYNEQFF.

In DNA, the CDR3 is TGTGCCAGCAGCTCCCATAGCGGGAGAGGGACAGATACGCAGTATTTT. This encodes CASSSHSGRGTDTQYF. This chain joins TRBV7-2 and TRBJ2-3, with 9 bases aligning to TRBD2. Germline assignment: CDR1 SGHTA and CDR2 FQGNSA. CDR3 length: 16 residues. Trimming took 4 bases from V and 3 from J; bases not matched to a gene: 8.

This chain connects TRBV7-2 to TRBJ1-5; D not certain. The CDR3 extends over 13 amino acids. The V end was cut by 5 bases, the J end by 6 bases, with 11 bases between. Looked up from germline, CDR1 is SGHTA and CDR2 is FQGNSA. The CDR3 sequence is CASSRGPFQPQHF. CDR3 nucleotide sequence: TGTGCCAGCAGCCGTGGCCCATTTCAGCCCCAGCATTTT.

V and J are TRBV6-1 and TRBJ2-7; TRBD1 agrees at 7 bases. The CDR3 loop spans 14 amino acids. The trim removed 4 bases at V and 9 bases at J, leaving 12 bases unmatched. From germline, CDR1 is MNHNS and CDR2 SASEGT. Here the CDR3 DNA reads TGTGCCAGCAGTGGTGACAGGGCCGCCGGCAGGCAGTACGTC. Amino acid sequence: CASSGDRAAGRQYV.

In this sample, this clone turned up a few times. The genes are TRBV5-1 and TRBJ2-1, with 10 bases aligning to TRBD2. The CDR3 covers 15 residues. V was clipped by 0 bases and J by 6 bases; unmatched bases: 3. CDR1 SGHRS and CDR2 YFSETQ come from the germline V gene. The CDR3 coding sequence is TGCGCCAGCAGCTTGGTGGTAGCGGGAGGCAATGAGCAGTTCTTC. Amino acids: CASSLVVAGGNEQFF.

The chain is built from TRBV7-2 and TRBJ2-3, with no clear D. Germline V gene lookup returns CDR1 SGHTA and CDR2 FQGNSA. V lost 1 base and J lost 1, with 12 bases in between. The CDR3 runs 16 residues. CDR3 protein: CASSLEPQARTDTQYF. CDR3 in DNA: TGTGCCAGCAGCTTAGAGCCCCAGGCCCGCACAGATACGCAGTATTTT.

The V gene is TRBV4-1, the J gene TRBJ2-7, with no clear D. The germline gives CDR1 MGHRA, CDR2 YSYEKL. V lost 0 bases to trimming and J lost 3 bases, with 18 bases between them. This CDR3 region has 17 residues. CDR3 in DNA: TGCGCCAGCAGCCAAGAGTTGACTCCGGCGACCTACTACGAGCAGTACTTC. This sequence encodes CASSQELTPATYYEQYF.

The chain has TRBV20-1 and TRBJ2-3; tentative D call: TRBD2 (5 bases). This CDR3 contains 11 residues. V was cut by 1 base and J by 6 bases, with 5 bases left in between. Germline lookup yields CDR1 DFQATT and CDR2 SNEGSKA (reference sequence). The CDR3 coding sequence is TGCAGTGCTAGAGTAGCGGATACGCAGTATTTT. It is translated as CSARVADTQYF.

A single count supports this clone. The CDR3 spells CASSTSATRTGEKLFF. DNA for the CDR3: TGTGCCAGCAGCACCAGCGCTACCCGAACCGGAGAAAAACTGTTTTTT. This chain connects TRBV7-9 to TRBJ1-4; no clear D. CDR1 and CDR2 from the germline V gene are SEHNR and FQNEAQ (reference sequence). Trimming stripped 5 bases from V and 8 bases from J, with 21 bases between. CDR3 length equals 16 residues.

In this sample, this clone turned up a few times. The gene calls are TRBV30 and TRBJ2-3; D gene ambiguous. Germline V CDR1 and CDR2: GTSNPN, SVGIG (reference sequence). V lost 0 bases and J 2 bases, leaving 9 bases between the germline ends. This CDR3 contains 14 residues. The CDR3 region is CAWSVSRSTDTQYF. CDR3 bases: TGTGCCTGGAGTGTCTCGCGGTCCACAGATACGCAGTATTTT.

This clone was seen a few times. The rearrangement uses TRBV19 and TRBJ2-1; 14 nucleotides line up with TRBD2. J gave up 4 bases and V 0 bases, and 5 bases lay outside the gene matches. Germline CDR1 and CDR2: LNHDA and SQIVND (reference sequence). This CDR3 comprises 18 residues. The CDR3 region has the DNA TGTGCCAGTAGTATAGATGGGACTAGCGGGAGTTGGTACAATGAGCAGTTCTTC. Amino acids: CASSIDGTSGSWYNEQFF.

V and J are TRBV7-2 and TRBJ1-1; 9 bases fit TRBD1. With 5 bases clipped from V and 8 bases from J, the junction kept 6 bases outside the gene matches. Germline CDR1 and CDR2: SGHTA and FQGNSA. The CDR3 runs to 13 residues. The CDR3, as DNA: TGTGCCAGCAGCCCCCGGGACAGGGCCGAAGCTTTCTTT. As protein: CASSPRDRAEAFF.

The chain's CDR3 is CASSTDRADTQYF. The CDR3 nucleotides are TGCGCCAGCAGTACGGACAGGGCAGATACGCAGTATTTT. The chain uses TRBV10-1 and TRBJ2-3; 8 bases align to TRBD1. Germline-derived CDR1 and CDR2 are WNHNN and SYGVQD (reference sequence). The CDR3 sequence is 13 residues long. V gave up 5 bases and J gave up 4 bases; unmatched junction bases: 2.

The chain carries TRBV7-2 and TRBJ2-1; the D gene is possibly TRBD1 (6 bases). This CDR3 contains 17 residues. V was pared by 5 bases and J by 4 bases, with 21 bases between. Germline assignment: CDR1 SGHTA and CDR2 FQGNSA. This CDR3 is CASSPTGMGERYNEQFF. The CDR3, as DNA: TGTGCCAGCAGCCCCACAGGGATGGGGGAGCGATACAATGAGCAGTTCTTC.

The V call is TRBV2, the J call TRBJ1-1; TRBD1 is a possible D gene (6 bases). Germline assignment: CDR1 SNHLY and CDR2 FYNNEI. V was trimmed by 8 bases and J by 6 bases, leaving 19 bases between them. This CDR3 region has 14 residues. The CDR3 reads CASSGGMGASEAFF. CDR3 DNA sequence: TGTGCCAGCTCGGGAGGTATGGGGGCATCTGAAGCTTTCTTT.

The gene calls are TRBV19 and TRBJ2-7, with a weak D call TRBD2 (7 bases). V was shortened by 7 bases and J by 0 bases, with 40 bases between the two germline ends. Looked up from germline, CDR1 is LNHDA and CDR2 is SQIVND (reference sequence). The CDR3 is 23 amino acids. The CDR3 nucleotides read TGTGCCAGTACCCTCCCCGCGAGGGTGGGGGGCAAGGGGGGGTGGTTAAGCTCCTACGAGCAGTACTTC. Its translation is CASTLPARVGGKGGWLSSYEQYF. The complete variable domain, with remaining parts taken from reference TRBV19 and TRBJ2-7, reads DGGITQSPKYLFRKEGQNVTLSCEQNLNHDAMYWYRQDPGQGLRLIYYSQIVNDFQKGDIAEGYSVSREKKESFPLTVTSAQKNPTAFYLCASTLPARVGGKGGWLSSYEQYFGPGTRLTVT.

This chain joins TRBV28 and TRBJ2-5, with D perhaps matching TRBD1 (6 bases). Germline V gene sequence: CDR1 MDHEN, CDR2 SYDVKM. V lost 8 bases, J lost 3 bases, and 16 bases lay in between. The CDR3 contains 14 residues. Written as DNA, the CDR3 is TGTGCCAGCGGCCGGAGGTCAGGGGAAGAGACCCAGTACTTC. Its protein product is CASGRRSGEETQYF.

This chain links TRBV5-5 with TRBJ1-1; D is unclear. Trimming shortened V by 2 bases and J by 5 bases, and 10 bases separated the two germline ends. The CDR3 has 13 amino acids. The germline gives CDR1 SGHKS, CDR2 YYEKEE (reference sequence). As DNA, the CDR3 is TGTGCCAGCAGCTTTACAGATGTAACTGAAGCTTTCTTT. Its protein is CASSFTDVTEAFF.

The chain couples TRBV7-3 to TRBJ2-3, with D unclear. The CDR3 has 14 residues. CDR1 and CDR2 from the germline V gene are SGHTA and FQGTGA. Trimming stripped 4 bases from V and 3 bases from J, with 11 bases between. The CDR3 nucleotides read TGTGCCAGCAGCTACACCCCCGGGACAGATACGCAGTATTTT. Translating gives CASSYTPGTDTQYF.